Below, 12 T cell receptor beta chains from the same sample are listed, as sequenced in a study of blood T cell repertoires in COVID-19. Sequencing used immunoSEQ multiplex PCR; TCRdb keeps in-frame clones, though not all of them. Counted here are about 250,000 clones, around 80% occurring once; the ten biggest clones make up roughly 4.2%. The sequenced material came from peripheral blood. These receptors all come from a woman between 40 and 55 years old with active or convalescent COVID-19.

The rearrangement uses TRBV27 and TRBJ1-6; tentatively, D is TRBD1 (5 bases). Germline CDR1 and CDR2: MNHEY and SMNVEV (reference sequence). V lost 8 bases and J 7 bases, leaving 21 bases between the germline ends. This CDR3 region has 16 residues. This CDR3 is CASVEGGAMLNSPLHF. In nucleotides, the CDR3 is TGTGCCAGCGTTGAGGGAGGGGCTATGCTGAATTCACCCCTCCACTTT.

This clone turned up a few times. V gene TRBV18 combines with J gene TRBJ1-5, with TRBD1 matching 7 bases. The V gene end was trimmed by 5 bases and the J gene end by 3 bases; junction bases not matched to a gene: 7. Germline V gene sequence: CDR1 KGHSH, CDR2 LQKENI. The CDR3 is made up of 15 amino acids. For the CDR3, the DNA is TGTGCCAGCTCATTGACAGGGAATCCCAATCAGCCCCAGCATTTT. Translation: CASSLTGNPNQPQHF. Full variable domain (missing parts from reference TRBV18 and TRBJ1-5): NAGVMQNPRHLVRRRGQEARLRCSPMKGHSHVYWYRQLPEEGLKFMVYLQKENIIDESGMPKERFSAEFPKEGPSILRIQQVVRGDSAAYFCASSLTGNPNQPQHFGDGTRLSIL.

This rearrangement joins TRBV3-1 (or the pseudogene TRBV3-2) to TRBJ2-1, with TRBD2 identical over 11 bases. Trimming cost V 5 bases and J 9 bases; bases outside gene matches: 9. The CDR3 is 15 residues long. Germline V gene lookup returns CDR1 LGHDT and CDR2 YNNKEL (reference sequence). The chain's CDR3 is CASSEVAGGPGEQFF. As DNA, the CDR3 is TGTGCCAGCAGCGAGGTAGCGGGGGGGCCTGGTGAGCAGTTCTTC.

This clone was seen more than once but under ten times. The V call is TRBV19, the J call TRBJ1-2, with 10 nucleotides matching TRBD1. This CDR3 comprises 17 residues. In germline, CDR1 is LNHDA, CDR2 SQIVND (reference sequence). Trimming cost V 3 bases and J 6 bases; bases outside gene matches: 13. The DNA of the CDR3 is TGTGCCAGTAGTATGCTCCCTCCCGGGACAGGGGAACATGGCTACACCTTC. This translates into CASSMLPPGTGEHGYTF.

This chain connects TRBV28 to TRBJ1-4, with unresolved D. CDR1 is MDHEN, CDR2 SYDVKM, per germline. This CDR3 contains 13 residues. The V end was cut by 2 bases, the J end by 3 bases, with 4 bases between. Here the CDR3 reads CASSLVSNEKLFF. DNA for the CDR3: TGTGCCAGCAGTTTAGTCTCTAATGAAAAACTGTTTTTT.

The chain combines TRBV29-1 with TRBJ2-1; D may be TRBD2 (6 bases). Trimming stripped 7 bases from V and 9 bases from J, with 13 bases between. Germline assignment: CDR1 SQVTM and CDR2 ANQGSEA. The CDR3 extends over 11 amino acids. CDR3 nucleotides: TGCAGCGCCAAGGAGGGGAGTGAGCAGTTCTTC. This codes for CSAKEGSEQFF.

CDR3 amino acids: CASRLQGARTGELFF. The CDR3 DNA follows: TGTGCCAGCAGACTACAGGGGGCGCGCACCGGGGAGCTGTTTTTT. The rearrangement links TRBV4-2 to TRBJ2-2; 9 bases are a match to TRBD1. V gave up 6 bases and J gave up 4 bases; unmatched junction bases: 6. Looked up from germline, CDR1 is LGHNA and CDR2 is YNFKEQ. CDR3 length: 15 residues.

This chain links TRBV5-4 with TRBJ1-6; no reliable D call. The CDR3 extends over 17 amino acids. CDR1 SGHNT and CDR2 YYREEE come from the germline V gene (reference sequence). V lost 3 bases and J lost 0, with 13 bases in between. This chain's CDR3 is CASSSTRGSSYNSPLHF. The CDR3 nucleotides are TGTGCCAGCAGCTCGACCCGGGGAAGCTCCTATAATTCACCCCTCCACTTT.

The chain uses TRBV25-1 and TRBJ1-6; the D is unclear. V was shortened by 1 base and J by 8 bases, with 9 bases between the two germline ends. There are 14 residues in the CDR3. Germline V lookup: CDR1 MGHDK, CDR2 SYGVNS. Written as DNA, the CDR3 is TGTGCCAGCAGTGAATCTGGGCCGCATTCACCCCTCCACTTT. Protein: CASSESGPHSPLHF.

This clone occurred once. The rearrangement uses TRBV5-1 and TRBJ2-5; D perhaps matches TRBD2 (7 bases). Germline CDR1 is SGHRS and CDR2 is YFSETQ. The V and J ends lost 8 bases and 4 bases respectively, with 15 bases between them. This CDR3 is 13 amino acids long. The CDR3 nucleotides are TGCGCCAGTATGAGGGGAGGGGGAGAGACCCAGTACTTC. As protein: CASMRGGGETQYF.

J is TRBJ1-1 and V is TRBV5-6, with TRBD1 matching over 7 bases. The CDR3 has 15 residues. The V gene end was trimmed by 4 bases and the J gene end by 0 bases; junction bases not matched to a gene: 6. The germline V gene has CDR1 SGHDT and CDR2 YYEEEE. The CDR3 DNA is TGTGCCAGCAGCCGACGGACAGGCCTGAACACTGAAGCTTTCTTT. Translation gives CASSRRTGLNTEAFF.

This chain uses TRBV2 with TRBJ2-2, with TRBD2 matching over 7 bases. V was clipped by 7 bases and J by 6 bases; unmatched bases: 11. This CDR3 has 15 residues. Germline lookup yields CDR1 SNHLY and CDR2 FYNNEI. For the CDR3, the DNA is TGTGCCAGCAAACTGGTTTCGGGGGGAGCCGGGGAGCTGTTTTTT. It encodes CASKLVSGGAGELFF.